These T cell receptor beta chains were read from a single sample in a study of T-cell reconstitution after alpha-beta-depleted transplantation in children. TCRdb independently ran MiXCR on the PCR reads; one entry per CDR3 protein. The table records 500,000 to 650,000 distinct CDR3 sequences, approximately 10% of them present only once. The material was PBMCs, mostly from graft donor cells, obtained 180 days after TCRalphabeta/CD19-depleted stem cell transplant. All receptors come from a female patient aged 2 to 10 who had a stem cell transplant for aplastic anemia, so the T cells may come from the graft donor. Each CDR3 is given with its conserved first and last residue. D genes are given only for firm matches. Some rows mark clone size as missing; the rest say once, few, many or name a class of expanded clone.

>NA|NA|TRBJ2-5|TRBV20-1
CSLPLRRDEETQYF
TGCAGCCTGCCTCTGCGGCGGGATGAAGAGACCCAGTACTTC
>NA|NA|TRBJ1-2|TRBV6-1
CASGLQGSIYGYTF
TGTGCCAGCGGCCTTCAGGGATCAATCTATGGCTACACCTTC
>few|NA|TRBJ2-7|TRBV29-1
CSVEGGPKSDYEQYF
TGCAGCGTTGAAGGGGGACCGAAATCCGACTACGAGCAGTACTTC
>once|TRBD2|TRBJ2-3|TRBV20-1
CSAAHSGSWGKDTQYF
TGCAGTGCTGCGCATAGCGGGAGTTGGGGGAAGGATACGCAGTATTTT
>NA|TRBD1|TRBJ2-4|TRBV24-1
CATKIQGARAKNIQYF
TGTGCCACCAAGATACAGGGGGCGCGGGCCAAAAACATTCAGTACTTC
>few|NA|TRBJ2-5|TRBV10-3
CAISDSPRGAETQYF
TGTGCCATCAGTGACAGCCCCCGAGGGGCGGAGACCCAGTACTTC
>few|TRBD2|TRBJ2-5|TRBV10-3
CAISEPLTLAGGGEETQYF
TGTGCCATCAGTGAGCCCTTGACACTAGCGGGAGGAGGAGAAGAGACCCAGTACTTC
>few|NA|TRBJ2-1|TRBV20-1
CSARVPGAPYNEQFF
TGCAGTGCTAGAGTCCCAGGGGCCCCCTACAATGAGCAGTTCTTC
>NA|TRBD1|TRBJ2-6|TRBV7-8
CASSSLGQGASGANVLTF
TGTGCCAGCAGCTCTCTCGGACAGGGGGCATCTGGGGCCAACGTCCTGACTTTC
>NA|NA|TRBJ2-5|TRBV28
CASTQNGETQYF
TGTGCCAGCACCCAAAATGGGGAGACCCAGTACTTC
>few|TRBD1|TRBJ1-5|TRBV29-1
CSVGGGGGNQPQHF
TGCAGCGTTGGCGGAGGGGGCGGCAATCAGCCCCAGCATTTT
>NA|NA|TRBJ2-1|TRBV5-1
CASSLAGRASYNEQFF
TGCGCCAGCAGCTTGGCAGGGCGGGCCTCCTACAATGAGCAGTTCTTC
>NA|NA|TRBJ2-4|TRBV28
CASSQDGTKNIQYF
TGTGCCAGCAGCCAGGACGGGACCAAAAACATTCAGTACTTC
>NA|NA|TRBJ1-3|TRBV7-2
CASSLAPGSGNTIYF
TGTGCCAGCAGCTTAGCGCCGGGTTCTGGAAACACCATATATTTT
>NA|TRBD2|TRBJ2-7|TRBV6-2/TRBV6-3
CASSLKREHYEQYF
TGTGCCAGCAGTCTCAAGCGGGAACACTACGAGCAGTACTTC
>NA|TRBD2|TRBJ2-2|TRBV6-1
CATLALAGTGELFF
TGTGCCACCCTCGCCCTAGCGGGAACCGGGGAGCTGTTTTTT
>few|NA|TRBJ2-6|TRBV18
CASSPKRDPSSGANVLTF
TGTGCCAGCTCACCAAAACGGGACCCGAGCTCTGGGGCCAACGTCCTGACTTTC
>few|NA|TRBJ1-2|TRBV28
CASSLTHRRGYTF
TGTGCCAGCAGTTTAACCCACAGGCGGGGCTACACCTTC
>NA|NA|TRBJ1-5|TRBV15
CATSRDGQPQHF
TGTGCCACCAGCAGAGATGGACAGCCCCAGCATTTT
>NA|NA|TRBJ2-1|TRBV27
CASSFGSGLSTRNEQFF
TGTGCCAGCAGTTTTGGTTCGGGGTTAAGTACACGCAATGAGCAGTTCTTC
>NA|TRBD1|TRBJ1-2|TRBV7-2
CASSHGTESHGYTF
TGTGCCAGCAGCCACGGGACAGAATCGCATGGCTACACCTTC
>few|NA|TRBJ2-7|TRBV4-3
CASSQDIPYEQYF
TGCGCCAGCAGCCAAGATATCCCTTACGAGCAGTACTTC
>NA|TRBD2|TRBJ2-5|TRBV7-2
CASSSGLAGGTQYF
TGTGCCAGCAGCTCTGGACTAGCGGGTGGGACCCAGTACTTC
>many|TRBD2|TRBJ2-1|TRBV12-3/TRBV12-4
CASSTGLAGVYGEQFF
TGTGCCAGCAGTACGGGACTAGCGGGAGTTTACGGTGAGCAGTTCTTC
>NA|TRBD1|TRBJ2-1|TRBV6-5
CASSYPTQGGSYNEQFF
TGTGCCAGCAGTTACCCGACACAGGGGGGCTCCTACAATGAGCAGTTCTTC